Described below is a single T cell receptor (beta chain) sequence and its context. Its specificity is unknown. The V end was cut by 7 bases, the J end by 6 bases, with 24 bases between. Germline CDR1 SGHTA, CDR2 FQGNSA. This CDR3 is 16 amino acids long. The entry originates in a study of cytomegalovirus exposure and HLA in healthy donors. Study at large: In a later analysis, the roughly 120 validation repertoires were reported to have used the same platform as the 600 to 800 first-cohort repertoires. Findings of the study overall: Both high specificity and high sensitivity reportedly marked the classifier's diagnosis of cytomegalovirus status.

This table comes from immunoSEQ multiplex PCR, and its TCRdb copy is limited to in-frame clones, with some not included. Of roughly 50,000 clones listed, 90% were seen once; the top ten hold roughly 1%. This clonotype originated in a man in his late teens or twenties in good health and CMV-seronegative. J is TRBJ1-1 and V is TRBV7-2, with D tentatively TRBD1 (6 bases). Input material: PBMCs. The CDR3 loop reads CASTTRAGAQVAEAFF. The CDR3 DNA sequence: TGTGCCAGCACCACCAGGGCGGGGGCGCAGGTGGCTGAAGCTTTCTTT.